The clone carrying this T cell receptor beta chain was picked up many times. This sample is drawn from a study of Graves' ophthalmopathy and Graves' hyperthyroidism. Using RNA transcripts, the TCR beta CDR3 regions were amplified. HTBI primers served in a first-round RT-PCR, which a second-round multiplex PCR followed. TCRdb recomputed calls from the multiplex PCR reads with MiXCR, one row per CDR3 protein. The sample has about 39,000 distinct CDR3 sequences; around half are singletons. Among the exclusions were patients with other autoimmune diseases, uncontrolled infections, pregnancy or lactation. V lost 5 bases and J lost 2; bases outside the gene matches: 3. Germline CDR1 and CDR2: SEHNR and FQNEAQ (reference sequence). The CDR3 consists of 15 residues.

The source of this sequence is an adult woman with stable Graves' hyperthyroidism. The sequencing sample was made of peripheral blood. V gene TRBV7-9 combines with J gene TRBJ2-2; 9 nucleotides line up with TRBD1. Here the CDR3 reads CASSPGQGNTGELFF. In DNA, the CDR3 is TGTGCCAGCAGCCCGGGACAGGGAAACACCGGGGAGCTGTTTTTT.